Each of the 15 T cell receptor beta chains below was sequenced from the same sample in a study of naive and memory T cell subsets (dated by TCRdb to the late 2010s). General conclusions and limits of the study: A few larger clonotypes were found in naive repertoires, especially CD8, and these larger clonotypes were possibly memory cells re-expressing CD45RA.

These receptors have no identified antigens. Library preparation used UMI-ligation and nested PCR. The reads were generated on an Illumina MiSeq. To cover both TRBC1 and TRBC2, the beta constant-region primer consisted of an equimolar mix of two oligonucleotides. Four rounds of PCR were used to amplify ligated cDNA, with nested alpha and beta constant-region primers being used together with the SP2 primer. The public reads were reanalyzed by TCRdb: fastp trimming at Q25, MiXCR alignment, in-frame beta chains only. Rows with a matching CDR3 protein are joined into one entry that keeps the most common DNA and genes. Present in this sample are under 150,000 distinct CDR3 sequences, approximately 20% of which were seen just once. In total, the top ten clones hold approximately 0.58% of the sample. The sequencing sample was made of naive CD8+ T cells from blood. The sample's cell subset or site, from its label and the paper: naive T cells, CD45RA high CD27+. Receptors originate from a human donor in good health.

The CDR3 loop reads CAWSQGAGDTQYF. CDR3 bases: TGTGCCTGGTCGCAGGGGGCTGGAGATACGCAGTATTTT. V gene TRBV30 combines with J gene TRBJ2-3, with TRBD1 identical over 8 bases. The V and J ends lost 5 bases and 5 bases, in that order; junction bases with no gene match: 6. The length of the CDR3 is 13 residues. The germline V gene encodes CDR1 GTSNPN and CDR2 SVGIG (reference sequence).

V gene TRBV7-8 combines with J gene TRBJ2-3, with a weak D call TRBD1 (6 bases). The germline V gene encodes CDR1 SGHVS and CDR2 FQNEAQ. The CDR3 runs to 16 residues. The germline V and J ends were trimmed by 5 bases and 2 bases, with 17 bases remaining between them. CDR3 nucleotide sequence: TGTGCCAGCAGCCCGGACAGTGCGTCTCTCACAGATACGCAGTATTTT. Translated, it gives CASSPDSASLTDTQYF. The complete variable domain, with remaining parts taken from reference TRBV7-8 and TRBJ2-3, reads GAGVSQSPRYKVAKRGQDVALRCDPISGHVSLFWYQQALGQGPEFLTYFQNEAQLDKSGLPSDRFFAERPEGSVSTLKIQRTQQEDSAVYLCASSPDSASLTDTQYFGPGTRLTVL.

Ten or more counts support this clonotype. CDR3: CASSDNEQFF. DNA for the CDR3: TGTGCCAGCAGTGACAATGAGCAGTTCTTC. The rearrangement joins TRBV2 to TRBJ2-1; no clear D. This CDR3 has 10 residues. In germline, CDR1 is SNHLY, CDR2 FYNNEI. V shed 3 bases and J shed 6 bases, with 0 bases lying between them.

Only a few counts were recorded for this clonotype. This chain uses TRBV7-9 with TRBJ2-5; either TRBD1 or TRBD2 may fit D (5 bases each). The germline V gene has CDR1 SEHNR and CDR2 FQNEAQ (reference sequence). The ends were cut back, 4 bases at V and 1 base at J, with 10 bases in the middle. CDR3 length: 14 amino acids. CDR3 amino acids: CASSSAGSQETQYF. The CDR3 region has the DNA TGTGCCAGCAGCTCAGCAGGGAGCCAAGAGACCCAGTACTTC.

CDR3 nucleotides: TGTGCCAGCAGTGAGTTATGGGCCCCACAAACATACAATGAGCAGTTCTTC. Protein: CASSELWAPQTYNEQFF. The genes are TRBV6-1 and TRBJ2-1; no reliable D call. The CDR3 is made up of 17 amino acids. From germline, CDR1 is MNHNS and CDR2 SASEGT. V shed 3 bases and J shed 4 bases, with 19 bases lying between them.

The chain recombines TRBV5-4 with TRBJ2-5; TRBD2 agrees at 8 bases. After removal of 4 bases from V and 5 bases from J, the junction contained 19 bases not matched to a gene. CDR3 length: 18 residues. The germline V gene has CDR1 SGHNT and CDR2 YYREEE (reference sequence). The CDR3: CASSTIRTSYQGEETQYF. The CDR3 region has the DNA TGTGCCAGCAGCACAATCCGGACTAGCTACCAAGGGGAGGAGACCCAGTACTTC.

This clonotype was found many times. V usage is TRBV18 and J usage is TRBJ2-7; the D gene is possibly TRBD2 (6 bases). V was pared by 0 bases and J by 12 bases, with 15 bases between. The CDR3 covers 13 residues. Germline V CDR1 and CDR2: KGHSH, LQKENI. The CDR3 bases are TGTGCCAGCTCACCACCGGGGACTCCCGTCGGGTACTTC. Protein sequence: CASSPPGTPVGYF.

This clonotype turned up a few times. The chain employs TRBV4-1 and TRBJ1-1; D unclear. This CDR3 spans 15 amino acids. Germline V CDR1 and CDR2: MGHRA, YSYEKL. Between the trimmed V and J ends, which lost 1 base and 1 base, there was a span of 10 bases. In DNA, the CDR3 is TGCGCCAGCAGCCAAGTCAGGACGGGGAACACTGAAGCTTTCTTT. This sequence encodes CASSQVRTGNTEAFF.

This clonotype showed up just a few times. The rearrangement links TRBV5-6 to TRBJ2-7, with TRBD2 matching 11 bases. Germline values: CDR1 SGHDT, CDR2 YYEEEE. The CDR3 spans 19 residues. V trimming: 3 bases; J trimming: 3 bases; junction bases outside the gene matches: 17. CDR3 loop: CASSSTYGTSGIKGYEQYF. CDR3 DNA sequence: TGTGCCAGCAGCTCGACCTACGGGACTAGCGGTATAAAAGGCTACGAGCAGTACTTC.

CDR3: CATDPQGGNTGELFF. DNA for the CDR3: TGTGCCACCGACCCCCAGGGAGGGAACACCGGGGAGCTGTTTTTT. The chain joins TRBV15 to TRBJ2-2, with D maybe TRBD2 (6 bases). The germline V gene encodes CDR1 LNHNV and CDR2 YYDKDF (reference sequence). The CDR3 loop spans 15 amino acids. V dropped 8 bases and J dropped 1 base, with 14 bases sitting between them. The full variable domain, its missing parts supplied by reference TRBV15 and TRBJ2-2, is DAMVIQNPRYQVTQFGKPVTLSCSQTLNHNVMYWYQQKSSQAPKLLFHYYDKDFNNEADTPDNFQSRRPNTSFCFLDIRSPGLGDTAMYLCATDPQGGNTGELFFGEGSRLTVL.

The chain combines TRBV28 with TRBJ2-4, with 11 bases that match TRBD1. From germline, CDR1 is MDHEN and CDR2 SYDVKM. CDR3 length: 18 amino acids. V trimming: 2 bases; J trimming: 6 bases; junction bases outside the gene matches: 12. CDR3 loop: CASSLVPGQGVQGNIQYF. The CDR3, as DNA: TGTGCCAGCAGTTTAGTACCGGGACAGGGGGTTCAGGGAAACATTCAGTACTTC. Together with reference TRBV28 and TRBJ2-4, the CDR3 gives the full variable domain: DVKVTQSSRYLVKRTGEKVFLECVQDMDHENMFWYRQDPGLGLRLIYFSYDVKMKEKGDIPEGYSVSREKKERFSLILESASTNQTSMYLCASSLVPGQGVQGNIQYFGAGTRLSVL.

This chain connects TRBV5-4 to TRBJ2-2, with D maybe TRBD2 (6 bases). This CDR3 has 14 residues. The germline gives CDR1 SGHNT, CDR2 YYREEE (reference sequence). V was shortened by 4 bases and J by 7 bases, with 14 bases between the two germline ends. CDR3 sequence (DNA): TGTGCCAGCAGCGCCCCTTGGGGGGACGGGGAGCTGTTTTTT. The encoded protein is CASSAPWGDGELFF. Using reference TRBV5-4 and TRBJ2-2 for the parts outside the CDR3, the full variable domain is ETGVTQSPTHLIKTRGQQVTLRCSSQSGHNTVSWYQQALGQGPQFIFQYYREEENGRGNFPPRFSGLQFPNYSSELNVNALELDDSALYLCASSAPWGDGELFFGEGSRLTVL.

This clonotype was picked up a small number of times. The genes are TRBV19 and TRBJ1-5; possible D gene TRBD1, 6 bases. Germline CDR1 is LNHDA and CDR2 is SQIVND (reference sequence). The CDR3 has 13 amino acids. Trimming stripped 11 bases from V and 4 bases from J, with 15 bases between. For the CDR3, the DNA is TGTGCCTCCCATGAAGGGGGAAATCAGCCCCAGCATTTT. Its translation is CASHEGGNQPQHF.

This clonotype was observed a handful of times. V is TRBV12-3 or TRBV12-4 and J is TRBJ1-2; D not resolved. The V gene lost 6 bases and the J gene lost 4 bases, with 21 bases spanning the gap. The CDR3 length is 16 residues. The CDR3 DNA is TGTGCCAGCAGCCAGTACGCCAGCCGTACGGGCTATGGCTACACCTTC. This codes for CASSQYASRTGYGYTF.

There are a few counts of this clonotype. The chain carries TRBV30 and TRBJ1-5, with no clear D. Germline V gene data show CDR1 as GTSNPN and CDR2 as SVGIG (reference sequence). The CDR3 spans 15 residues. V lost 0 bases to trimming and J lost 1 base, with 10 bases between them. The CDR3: CAWSVLGLSNQPQHF. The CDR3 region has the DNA TGTGCCTGGAGTGTCTTGGGTTTGAGCAATCAGCCCCAGCATTTT.